This T cell receptor (beta chain) was documented in a study of T cells in Graves' hyperthyroidism and ophthalmopathy. Amplification of TCR beta CDR3 regions was performed using RNA transcripts as template. The TCR CDR3 first-round RT-PCR relied on the HTBI primer set. TCRdb passed the multiplex PCR reads through MiXCR, listing each CDR3 protein once. The sample has 300,000 to 400,000 distinct CDR3 sequences; 15% to 20% are singletons. Patients between 18 and 65 years old had hyperthyroidism, newly diagnosed and lasting under 2 months. Exclusion of a patient resulted from uncontrolled infection, other autoimmune disease, pregnancy or lactation. Study-wide points: Ophthalmopathy stood apart from stable hyperthyroidism in a 13 V-J model. Most thyroid clonotypes expanded above 0.001 appeared in blood too.

The CDR3 contains 12 residues. V was pared by 6 bases and J by 6 bases, with 3 bases of the junction left unmatched. CDR1 and CDR2 (germline): SNHLY, FYNNEI. This clonotype has a count of ten or more. Its matching antigen is unknown. This TCR was recovered from a woman between 45 and 65 years old with Graves' hyperthyroidism. The V gene is TRBV2, the J gene TRBJ2-3; TRBD2 matches 7 bases. Sequencing was carried out using blood. For the CDR3, the DNA is TGTGCCAGCAGACTAGCGCTTGATACGCAGTATTTT. This encodes CASRLALDTQYF. The full variable domain, rest sourced from reference TRBV2 and TRBJ2-3, is EPEVTQTPSHQVTQMGQEVILRCVPISNHLYFYWYRQILGQKVEFLVSFYNNEISEKSEIFDDQFSVERPDGSNFTLKIRSTKLEDSAMYFCASRLALDTQYFGPGTRLTVL.